This is a list of T cell receptor beta chains from one sample in a study of cytomegalovirus exposure and HLA in healthy donors. The table came from immunoSEQ multiplex PCR; TCRdb's copy has only in-frame clones and leaves some out. The repertoire holds 150,000 to 200,000 clones, with around nine tenths as singletons. The sample taken for sequencing was PBMCs. The receptor set was obtained from a man aged 18 to 29 in good health and CMV-seropositive. Each CDR3 is given with its conserved first and last residue. Each record gives: D gene, V gene, J gene, clone size, CDR3 DNA, CDR3 protein. A D gene is named only where the DNA matches it firmly. Size is omitted from some rows. Given values are once, few, many or a class for expanded clones.

TRBD1	TRBV10-1	TRBJ1-1	NA	TGCGCCACTCGACAGGGGGGAGCTTTCTTT	CATRQGGAFF
NA	TRBV19	TRBJ2-3	NA	TGTGCCAGTAAGGGGCAGGGTGTACCTAGCACAGATACGCAGTATTTT	CASKGQGVPSTDTQYF
TRBD1	TRBV28	TRBJ2-7	once	TGTGCCAGCAGTTTCTGGACAGGGGACGAGCAGTACTTC	CASSFWTGDEQYF
NA	TRBV5-6	TRBJ1-2	NA	TGTGCCAGCAGCTTGGGTGCGGGCGTGAACTATGGCTACACCTTC	CASSLGAGVNYGYTF
TRBD2	TRBV19	TRBJ2-2	NA	TGTGCCAGTAGTATCCACCCGGGACTAGCGGACCTCACCGGGGAGCTGTTTTTT	CASSIHPGLADLTGELFF
TRBD1	TRBV25-1	TRBJ1-1	NA	TGTGCCAGCAGTGACCCTATTGACAGGGCCGCTTTCTTT	CASSDPIDRAAFF
TRBD2	TRBV27	TRBJ2-1	NA	TGTGCCAGCGCGGGACTAGCGGGAGGCCTCTCATACAATGAGCAGTTCTTC	CASAGLAGGLSYNEQFF
TRBD2	TRBV7-9	TRBJ2-7	once	TGTGCCAGCGCTAGCGGGAGGTTACCCCCCTACGAGCAGTACTTC	CASASGRLPPYEQYF
TRBD2	TRBV19	TRBJ2-7	NA	TGTGCCAGTAGTATAACTAGCGGGAGATACGAGCAGTACTTC	CASSITSGRYEQYF
NA	TRBV27	TRBJ2-1	NA	TGTGCCGCGAGCGACTACTACAATGAGCAGTTCTTC	CAASDYYNEQFF
TRBD2	TRBV6-6	TRBJ2-1	NA	TGTGCCAGCGGGGGGGTAGCGGGAGGGGTTAACGAGCAGTTCTTC	CASGGVAGGVNEQFF
NA	TRBV7-2	TRBJ2-3	NA	TGTGCCAGCAGCTTAAGTAGCGACACAGATACGCAGTATTTT	CASSLSSDTDTQYF
NA	TRBV7-2	TRBJ2-2	NA	TGTGCCAGCACCTCTCGCGTGGAGAGCTTCGGGGAGCTGTTTTTT	CASTSRVESFGELFF
NA	TRBV6-1	TRBJ2-7	few	TGTGCCAGCTGCCTAGTAGGCTCCTACGAGCAGTACTTC	CASCLVGSYEQYF
TRBD1	TRBV18	TRBJ2-6	NA	TGTGCCAGCTCCCCGACTACCGGACAGGGGGCTACTGGGGCCAACGTCCTGACTTTC	CASSPTTGQGATGANVLTF
TRBD2	TRBV5-1	TRBJ2-1	NA	TGCGCCAGCAGCTTATCGACTAGCGGGGCCTACAATGAGCAGTTCTTC	CASSLSTSGAYNEQFF
NA	TRBV28	TRBJ2-5	NA	TGTGCCAGCTATGGAGGGACGTTTCGAGAGACCCAGTACTTC	CASYGGTFRETQYF
NA	TRBV5-1	TRBJ1-2	NA	TGCGCGAGCTGGGGCGAGCCTGGTAACTATGGCTACACCTTC	CASWGEPGNYGYTF
NA	TRBV6-6	TRBJ1-5	NA	TGTGCCACCTGCGCAAAGTTAACAGGAGCGAGGCAGCCCCAGCATTTT	CATCAKLTGARQPQHF
NA	TRBV7-2	TRBJ2-5	NA	TGTGCCAGCAGCGGGTCGGGGAAGACCCAGTACTTC	CASSGSGKTQYF
TRBD2	TRBV7-8	TRBJ2-1	NA	TGTGCCAGCAGCTTAAGGGGACTACCCCCCGAGCAGTTCTTC	CASSLRGLPPEQFF
TRBD1	TRBV6-1	TRBJ1-1	NA	TGTGCCAGCAGTAATGACAGGGCCCTGGGCACTGAAGCTTTCTTT	CASSNDRALGTEAFF
TRBD2	TRBV7-2	TRBJ2-1	NA	TGTGCCAGCAGCTTAGCGAGGCGACTAGCGGGAAGGAGTGAGCAGTTCTTC	CASSLARRLAGRSEQFF
TRBD1	TRBV28	TRBJ2-1	NA	TGTGCCAGCAGTTTGGACAGGGGCCTCTACAATGAGCAGTTCTTC	CASSLDRGLYNEQFF
TRBD2	TRBV2	TRBJ2-3	NA	TGTGCCAGCATCTTAGCGGGAACTACGCAGTATTTT	CASILAGTTQYF
NA	TRBV2	TRBJ1-1	NA	TGTGCCAGCAGGCGGGAGGGGTACACTGAAGCTTTCTTT	CASRREGYTEAFF
NA	TRBV4-1	TRBJ1-5	NA	TGCGCCAGCAGCAAACTAATGGGGGGTCCAAATCAGCCCCAGCATTTT	CASSKLMGGPNQPQHF
NA	TRBV5-1	TRBJ2-6	NA	TGCGCCAGCAGCCCCCGCTTCGGTATGGGCCACCCCGTCCTGACTTTC	CASSPRFGMGHPVLTF
TRBD1	TRBV11-2	TRBJ2-7	NA	TGTGCCAGCACAGGACAGGGGGCGAACGAGCAGTACTTC	CASTGQGANEQYF
TRBD1	TRBV6-5	TRBJ1-3	NA	TGTGCCAGCAGTTACTCGCAGACAGGGAGTGGAAACACCATATATTTT	CASSYSQTGSGNTIYF
NA	TRBV7-9	TRBJ2-7	NA	TGTGCCAGCAGCTTAGCGGGGGGTGTATACGAGCAGTACTTC	CASSLAGGVYEQYF
NA	TRBV6-5	TRBJ1-5	NA	TGTGCCAGCAGTTACGGGGGAGGCCAGCCCCAGCATTTT	CASSYGGGQPQHF
NA	TRBV27	TRBJ1-3	NA	TGTGCCAGCAGTCCAAACGGTGGTCCAGGGCTTTTTGGAAACACCATATATTTT	CASSPNGGPGLFGNTIYF
TRBD2	TRBV6-1	TRBJ2-7	NA	TGTGCCAGCAGTGCCGGATCTAGCGGGAGTTTGTCCGAGCAGTACTTC	CASSAGSSGSLSEQYF
TRBD1	TRBV11-2	TRBJ2-7	NA	TGTGCCAGCAGCGAGGTTCGACAGGGCTACGAGCAGTACTTC	CASSEVRQGYEQYF
TRBD1	TRBV5-1	TRBJ1-2	NA	TGCGCCAGCAGCAGACAGGGGGACAGGGACTATGGCTACACCTTC	CASSRQGDRDYGYTF
NA	TRBV2	TRBJ1-1	NA	TGTGCCAGCACATCCCAGGGGAACAGGAACACTGAAGCTTTCTTT	CASTSQGNRNTEAFF
TRBD2	TRBV19	TRBJ2-1	once	TGTGCCAGTAGTATCGGGTCTAGCGGATACAATGAGCAGTTCTTC	CASSIGSSGYNEQFF
NA	TRBV5-6	TRBJ1-1	NA	TGTGCCAGCAGCCCCACAGAGAACACTGAAGCTTTCTTT	CASSPTENTEAFF
NA	TRBV19	TRBJ2-7	NA	TGTGCCTTACGGGAGAGGTGCAAGAGACAGGGCCGTTCCGAGCAGTACTTC	CALRERCKRQGRSEQYF
NA	TRBV19	TRBJ2-5	NA	TGTGCCAGTAGTGCAGACATCCAAGAGACCCAGTACTTC	CASSADIQETQYF
TRBD1	TRBV9	TRBJ1-1	NA	TGTGCCAGCAGCGTAGTGGAGGGGGCGTGGACTGAAGCTTTCTTT	CASSVVEGAWTEAFF
NA	TRBV4-1	TRBJ2-1	NA	TGCGCCAGCAGCCAAGACAGAGGCAGGGTAGGATCGCAGTTCTTC	CASSQDRGRVGSQFF
NA	TRBV5-4	TRBJ2-6	NA	TGTGCCAGCAGCCGAACAGGGACTGGGGCCAACGTCCTGACTTTC	CASSRTGTGANVLTF